The clone carrying this T cell receptor (beta chain) was seen a few times. Authors' processing steps: For nucleated cells, counts were estimated from reference gene primer amplification. Assay used: immunoSEQ multiplex PCR; TCRdb lists only in-frame clones, some missing. V and J calls and clone size follow that table, whereas D and trimming were derived from the DNA. The repertoire has 65,000 to 75,000 clones, roughly 77% of them found once; the top ten carry 15% to 19%. This specimen comes from a study of blood T cell repertoires in COVID-19. The clonotype comes from a man of 80 years or more with acute or convalescent COVID-19. Material for sequencing was peripheral blood.

In DNA form, the CDR3 reads TGTGCCAGCAGCCAATCACAGGGGGCGACCTATGGCTACACCTTC. Translation: CASSQSQGATYGYTF. The chain carries TRBV3-1 (or the pseudogene TRBV3-2) and TRBJ1-2; 9 bases match TRBD1. Trimming took 2 bases from V and 4 from J; bases not matched to a gene: 5. CDR1 is LGHDT and CDR2 is YNNKEL in the germline V gene (reference sequence). The CDR3 totals 15 residues.